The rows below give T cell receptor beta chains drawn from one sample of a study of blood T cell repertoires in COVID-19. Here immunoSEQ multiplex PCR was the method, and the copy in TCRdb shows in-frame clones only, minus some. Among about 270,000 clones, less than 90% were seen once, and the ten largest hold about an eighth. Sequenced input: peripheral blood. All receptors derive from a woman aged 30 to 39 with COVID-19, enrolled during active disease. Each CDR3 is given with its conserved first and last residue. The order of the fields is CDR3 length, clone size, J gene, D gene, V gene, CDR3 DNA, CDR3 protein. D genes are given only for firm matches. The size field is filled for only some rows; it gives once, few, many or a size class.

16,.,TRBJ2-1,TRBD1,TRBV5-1,TGCGCCAGCAGCTTTTTTACAGGGGGATATTCAAATGAGCAGTTCTTC,CASSFFTGGYSNEQFF
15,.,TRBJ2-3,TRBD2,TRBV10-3,TGTGCCATCAGCCTACTAGCGGGGAACACAGATACGCAGTATTTT,CAISLLAGNTDTQYF
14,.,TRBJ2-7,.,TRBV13,TGTGCCAGCAGCTTAGATACACAGACCTACGAGCAGTACTTC,CASSLDTQTYEQYF
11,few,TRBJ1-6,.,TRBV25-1,TGTGCCAGCAGAGGGGGATCACCCCTCCACTTT,CASRGGSPLHF
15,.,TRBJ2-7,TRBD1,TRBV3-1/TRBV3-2,TGTGCCAGCAGCCAAGGCTCGGGACAGGGGGACGAGCAGTACTTC,CASSQGSGQGDEQYF
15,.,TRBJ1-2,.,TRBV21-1,TGTGCCAGCAGCTACCCGGCAAGCAGGCTGGATGGCTACACCTTC,CASSYPASRLDGYTF
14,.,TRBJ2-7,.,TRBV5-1,TGCGCCAGCAGCCCGGAGGACGGTGCCTACGAGCAGTACTTC,CASSPEDGAYEQYF
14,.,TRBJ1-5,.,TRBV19,TGTGCCAGTAGTACGCCGACAGTCAATCAGCCCCAGCATTTT,CASSTPTVNQPQHF
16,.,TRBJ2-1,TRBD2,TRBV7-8,TGTGCCAGCAGCCGGACTAGCGGGGGAAGGGGTAATGAGCAGTTCTTC,CASSRTSGGRGNEQFF
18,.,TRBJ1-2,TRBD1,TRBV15,TGTGCCACCAGCAGAACCCCGGCCGGACAGGGGACCTTCTATGGCTACACCTTC,CATSRTPAGQGTFYGYTF
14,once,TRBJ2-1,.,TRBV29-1,TGCAGCGTTGAGCAGGCCAGGCCCTACAATGAGCAGTTCTTC,CSVEQARPYNEQFF
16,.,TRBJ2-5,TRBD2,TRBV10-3,TGTGCCATCGGGGGACTAGCGGGCTCCTCCCAAGAGACCCAGTACTTC,CAIGGLAGSSQETQYF
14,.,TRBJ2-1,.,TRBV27,TGTGCCAGCACCACGACAGGTATCTGGGATGAGCAGTTCTTC,CASTTTGIWDEQFF
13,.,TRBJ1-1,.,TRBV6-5,TGTGCCAGCAGAACACAGCTAACTACTGAAGCTTTCTTT,CASRTQLTTEAFF
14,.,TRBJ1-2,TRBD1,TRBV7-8,TGTGCCAGCAGCTTACCGGACAGGCCCTATGGCTACACCTTC,CASSLPDRPYGYTF
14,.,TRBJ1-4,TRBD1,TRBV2,TGTGCCGGCAGTCCCGGGACAGGGTGGGAAAAACTGTTTTTT,CAGSPGTGWEKLFF
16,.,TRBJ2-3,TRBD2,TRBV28,TGTGCCAGCAGTTTGCTTGACGGGGGGGGCCCAGATACGCAGTATTTT,CASSLLDGGGPDTQYF
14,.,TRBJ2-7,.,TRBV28,TGTGCCAGCAGTTTATTACAGGGATACTACGAGCAGTACTTC,CASSLLQGYYEQYF